This is a list of T cell receptor beta chains from one sample in a study of metastatic and nonmetastatic thyroid tumors. TCRdb redid the clone calls on the PCR reads using MiXCR. Of fewer than 35,000 clones listed, about 21% are singletons. Sequenced: tumor tissue. Receptor source: a male donor with papillary thyroid cancer or a benign thyroid nodule (not recorded which). Some clones in this sample may be carry-over from other donors' samples. Each CDR3 is given with its conserved first and last residue. D genes are given only for firm matches. Part of the rows lack a size; the others show once, few, many or a class for expanded clones.

size: .
J: TRBJ2-7
V: TRBV6-2/TRBV6-3
D: TRBD2
DNA: TGTGCCAGTAGGAGCGGGAGGTCCTACGAGCAGTACTTC
CDR3: CASRSGRSYEQYF

size: many
J: TRBJ2-5
V: TRBV20-1
D: .
DNA: TGCAGTGCACCTTCAGAGACCCAGTACTTC
CDR3: CSAPSETQYF

size: many
J: TRBJ1-6
V: TRBV7-9
D: .
DNA: TGTGCCGGCAGCTTTAACAGGGACTCACCCCTCCACTTT
CDR3: CAGSFNRDSPLHF

size: many
J: TRBJ1-5
V: TRBV3-1
D: .
DNA: TGTGCCAGCAGCCCCAGCAATACAGGGTATCAGCCCCAGCATTTT
CDR3: CASSPSNTGYQPQHF

size: many
J: TRBJ2-2
V: TRBV20-1
D: TRBD2
DNA: TGCAGTGCTAGTTTAGTTCGCGGGAGGAACACCGGGGAGCTGTTTTTT
CDR3: CSASLVRGRNTGELFF

size: .
J: TRBJ1-5
V: TRBV6-5
D: .
DNA: TGTGCCAGCGTTTCATTAGATTTTCAGCCCCAGCATTTT
CDR3: CASVSLDFQPQHF

size: .
J: TRBJ2-7
V: TRBV7-9
D: .
DNA: TGTGCCAGCAGCTTAGGTGACGAGCAGTACTTC
CDR3: CASSLGDEQYF

size: few
J: TRBJ2-1
V: TRBV6-1
D: TRBD2
DNA: TGTGCCAGCAGTCCAAACACAAGCGGGAGGAAGCAGTTCTTC
CDR3: CASSPNTSGRKQFF

size: medium-sized
J: TRBJ2-2
V: TRBV2
D: TRBD2
DNA: TGTGCCAGCAGTGAAGCACTAGCGGGAGCCTCCGGGGAGCTGTTTTTT
CDR3: CASSEALAGASGELFF

size: many
J: TRBJ1-2
V: TRBV5-6
D: TRBD1
DNA: TGTGCCAGCAGCTCGGACAGGAGGCTTGGCTACACCTTC
CDR3: CASSSDRRLGYTF

size: .
J: TRBJ1-1
V: TRBV6-1
D: .
DNA: TGTGCCAGCACCGCCTGGGGCACTGAAGCTTTCTTT
CDR3: CASTAWGTEAFF

size: .
J: TRBJ2-2
V: TRBV5-1
D: .
DNA: TGCGCCAGCAGCTTGGGTACCATCAGGCAGGACCACACCGGGGAGCTGTTTTTT
CDR3: CASSLGTIRQDHTGELFF

size: many
J: TRBJ2-5
V: TRBV20-1
D: .
DNA: TGCAGTGCACCCAGACCAGGGGCAGGGGAGACCCAGTACTTC
CDR3: CSAPRPGAGETQYF

size: .
J: TRBJ2-6
V: TRBV5-1
D: .
DNA: TGCGCCAGCAGCTTGGTAGGGACTGGGGACAACGTACTGACTTTC
CDR3: CASSLVGTGDNVLTF

size: few
J: TRBJ1-1
V: TRBV28
D: TRBD1
DNA: TGTGCCAGCAGCGGACAGGGCTTAGGGAACACTGAAGCTTTCTTT
CDR3: CASSGQGLGNTEAFF

size: .
J: TRBJ2-7
V: TRBV28
D: .
DNA: TGTGCCAGCAGAACCAGGGACTTCGAGCAGTACTTC
CDR3: CASRTRDFEQYF

size: many
J: TRBJ2-3
V: TRBV25-1
D: .
DNA: TGTGCCAGCTCCAGTTGGTGGGAGGAAGGCGGGAAGGAGACAGATACGCAGTATTTT
CDR3: CASSSWWEEGGKETDTQYF

size: .
J: TRBJ1-1
V: TRBV19
D: .
DNA: TGTGCCAGTAGAAGGGGCGCCGGTATTATTGCTGAAGCTTTCTTT
CDR3: CASRRGAGIIAEAFF

size: few
J: TRBJ2-7
V: TRBV6-2/TRBV6-3
D: TRBD1
DNA: TGTGCCAGCAAGGGGGCTTACAAAACCTACGAGCAGTACTTC
CDR3: CASKGAYKTYEQYF

size: many
J: TRBJ1-1
V: TRBV10-3
D: .
DNA: TGTGCCATCAGTGAGACCCAAGGGGTCCAAGGAGGTGAAGCTTTCTTT
CDR3: CAISETQGVQGGEAFF

size: .
J: TRBJ2-5
V: TRBV4-2
D: .
DNA: TGTGCCAGCAGTTTCTGGGCCTCGGATACCCAGTACTTC
CDR3: CASSFWASDTQYF

size: medium-sized
J: TRBJ2-1
V: TRBV19
D: .
DNA: TGTGCCAGTACTTTTCAAGGGTACAATGAGCAGTTCTTC
CDR3: CASTFQGYNEQFF

size: many
J: TRBJ2-2
V: TRBV20-1
D: .
DNA: TGCAGTGCTAGAGGTTTGGGGAACCAGGGCACCGGGGAGCTGTTTTTT
CDR3: CSARGLGNQGTGELFF

size: many
J: TRBJ1-6
V: TRBV4-1
D: .
DNA: TGCGCCAGCAGCCAAGACTTCGTCTCTACCCTCCACTTT
CDR3: CASSQDFVSTLHF

size: few
J: TRBJ2-1
V: TRBV6-1
D: .
DNA: TGTGTCAGCAGTGTTGGGACGTTTGTAGGGCGGTTCTTC
CDR3: CVSSVGTFVGRFF

size: many
J: TRBJ2-2
V: TRBV12-3/TRBV12-4
D: TRBD2
DNA: TGTGCCAGCAGTAGCGGGAGCACCACCGGGGAGCTGTTTTTT
CDR3: CASSSGSTTGELFF

size: .
J: TRBJ2-7
V: TRBV3-1
D: TRBD2
DNA: TGTGCCAGCAGCCAAAAGCGGGGGGGCCCGTACGAGCAGTACTTC
CDR3: CASSQKRGGPYEQYF

size: many
J: TRBJ2-5
V: TRBV10-3
D: TRBD1
DNA: TGTGCCATCAGTGAGCCGGACAGGGGGCGCGAGACCCAGTACTTC
CDR3: CAISEPDRGRETQYF

size: .
J: TRBJ2-2
V: TRBV20-1
D: TRBD2
DNA: TGCAGTGCCACGGGACTAGCGGGAGGTGGATCCGGGGAGCTGCTTTTT
CDR3: CSATGLAGGGSGELLF

size: medium-sized
J: TRBJ1-6
V: TRBV2
D: .
DNA: TGTGCCAGCAGCGAGGGTACAGGGAGGAATTCACCCCTCCACTTT
CDR3: CASSEGTGRNSPLHF

size: many
J: TRBJ2-3
V: TRBV19
D: .
DNA: TGTGCCAGTAGTTGGGGAAGCACAGATACGCAGTATTTT
CDR3: CASSWGSTDTQYF

size: .
J: TRBJ1-1
V: TRBV25-1
D: .
DNA: TGTGCCAGCAGTCGGGGGTTTGGGGGAGAAGCTTTCTTT
CDR3: CASSRGFGGEAFF

size: few
J: TRBJ2-7
V: TRBV6-2/TRBV6-3
D: .
DNA: TGTGCCAGCAGTTACTCTGAGGTACACGAGCAGTACTTC
CDR3: CASSYSEVHEQYF

size: many
J: TRBJ2-2
V: TRBV6-1
D: TRBD2
DNA: TGTGCCAGCATGGTCACTAGCGGGAGGGCCGTAAACGGGGAGCTGTTTTTT
CDR3: CASMVTSGRAVNGELFF

size: many
J: TRBJ1-2
V: TRBV3-1
D: .
DNA: TGTGCCAGCAGCCAAGATATACAGGCTAACTATGGCTACACCTTC
CDR3: CASSQDIQANYGYTF

size: .
J: TRBJ2-7
V: TRBV7-2
D: TRBD1
DNA: TGTGCCAGCAGCTTAGTCGGACAGGGGAGGGAGCAGTACTTC
CDR3: CASSLVGQGREQYF

size: .
J: TRBJ2-1
V: TRBV11-2
D: .
DNA: TGTGCCAGCAAAACGAGCGGGCGGTCCTACAATGAGCAGTTCTTC
CDR3: CASKTSGRSYNEQFF

size: .
J: TRBJ2-7
V: TRBV20-1
D: TRBD1
DNA: TGCAGTGCTTATATCGACGGGACAGTACCCTACGAGCAGTACTTC
CDR3: CSAYIDGTVPYEQYF

size: many
J: TRBJ1-2
V: TRBV6-1
D: .
DNA: TGTGCCAGCAGTGAGGGGGCGAACTATGGCTACACCTTC
CDR3: CASSEGANYGYTF

size: .
J: TRBJ2-6
V: TRBV12-3/TRBV12-4
D: .
DNA: TGTGCCAGCAGCTATTGGCGCTCTGGGGCCAACGTCCTGACTTTC
CDR3: CASSYWRSGANVLTF

size: .
J: TRBJ1-2
V: TRBV3-1
D: .
DNA: TGTGCCAGCAGCCAGTATCAGGGTTACTATGGCTACACCTTC
CDR3: CASSQYQGYYGYTF

size: .
J: TRBJ2-2
V: TRBV11-2
D: TRBD1
DNA: TGTGCCAGCAGCTTGGACAGGGCCACCGGGGAGCTGTTTTTT
CDR3: CASSLDRATGELFF

size: many
J: TRBJ1-1
V: TRBV7-3
D: .
DNA: TGTGCCAGCAGCTTAATAGTGAACACTGAAGCTTTCTTT
CDR3: CASSLIVNTEAFF

size: many
J: TRBJ1-4
V: TRBV20-1
D: .
DNA: TGCAGTGCTAGGGGCAGAAGGGCAACTAATGAAAAACTGTTTTTT
CDR3: CSARGRRATNEKLFF